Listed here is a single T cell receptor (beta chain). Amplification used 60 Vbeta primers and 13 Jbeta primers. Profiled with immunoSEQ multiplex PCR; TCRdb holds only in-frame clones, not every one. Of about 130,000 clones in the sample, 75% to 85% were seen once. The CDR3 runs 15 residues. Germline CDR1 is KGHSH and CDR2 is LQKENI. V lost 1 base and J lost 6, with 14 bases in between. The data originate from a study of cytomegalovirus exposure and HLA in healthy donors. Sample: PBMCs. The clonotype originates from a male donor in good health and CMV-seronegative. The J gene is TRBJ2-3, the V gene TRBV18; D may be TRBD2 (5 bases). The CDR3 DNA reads TGTGCCAGCTCACCACTGCCGGGATCGGCGGATACGCAGTATTTT. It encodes CASSPLPGSADTQYF.